A selection of T cell receptor beta chains follows, all from one sample in a study of T cells after yellow fever vaccination. One entry per CDR3 protein results from TCRdb running MiXCR on the 5' RACE reads. The sample has tens of thousands of distinct CDR3 sequences, roughly 8% seen once; the top ten hold around 38%. Specimen: CD8+ T cells sorted from PBMCs, collected on the day of the yellow fever booster vaccination. Receptors originate from a man aged 30-40 years who received the YFV17D yellow fever vaccine. The CDR3 runs from the conserved cysteine through the conserved F or W. D genes are given only for firm matches. Clone sizes are given selectively: once, few, many, or a class where the clone is expanded.

abundance: NA; v_gene: TRBV19; d_gene: TRBD2; j_gene: TRBJ2-1; CDR3aa: CASSTPRGTSWYEQFF; CDR3nt: TGTGCCAGTAGTACTCCTCGGGGGACTAGTTGGTATGAGCAGTTCTTC
abundance: NA; v_gene: TRBV6-2/TRBV6-3; d_gene: TRBD2; j_gene: TRBJ2-1; CDR3aa: CASILAGGVADEQFF; CDR3nt: TGTGCCAGCATCTTAGCGGGAGGAGTAGCGGATGAGCAGTTCTTC
abundance: NA; v_gene: TRBV27; d_gene: NA; j_gene: TRBJ2-2; CDR3aa: CASSPLGNGELFF; CDR3nt: TGTGCCAGCAGTCCCTTAGGTAACGGGGAGCTGTTTTTT
abundance: NA; v_gene: TRBV30; d_gene: TRBD2; j_gene: TRBJ2-1; CDR3aa: CAWRRLAGVYEQFF; CDR3nt: TGTGCCTGGAGGAGACTAGCGGGAGTGTATGAGCAGTTCTTC
abundance: few; v_gene: TRBV5-1; d_gene: TRBD2; j_gene: TRBJ2-7; CDR3aa: CASSLAGLAGTYEQYF; CDR3nt: TGCGCCAGCAGCTTGGCCGGACTAGCGGGTACCTACGAGCAGTACTTC
abundance: NA; v_gene: TRBV4-3; d_gene: TRBD2; j_gene: TRBJ2-7; CDR3aa: CASSPGLASYEQYF; CDR3nt: TGCGCCAGCAGCCCGGGACTAGCGAGCTACGAGCAGTACTTC
abundance: many; v_gene: TRBV18; d_gene: TRBD2; j_gene: TRBJ2-3; CDR3aa: CASSQTSGTTDTQYF; CDR3nt: TGTGCCAGCTCACAGACTAGCGGGACAACAGATACGCAGTATTTT
abundance: few; v_gene: TRBV7-8; d_gene: NA; j_gene: TRBJ2-1; CDR3aa: CASSLGTGRDAANEQFF; CDR3nt: TGTGCCAGCAGCTTAGGGACCGGGCGGGACGCCGCCAATGAGCAGTTCTTC
abundance: few; v_gene: TRBV20-1; d_gene: NA; j_gene: TRBJ2-7; CDR3aa: CSARSPNGYEQYF; CDR3nt: TGCAGTGCCCGTTCCCCAAATGGCTACGAGCAGTACTTC
abundance: NA; v_gene: TRBV15; d_gene: NA; j_gene: TRBJ2-7; CDR3aa: CATKNELTYEQYF; CDR3nt: TGTGCCACCAAGAACGAGCTCACCTACGAGCAGTACTTC
abundance: many; v_gene: TRBV3-1; d_gene: NA; j_gene: TRBJ2-1; CDR3aa: CASSQGGNEQFF; CDR3nt: TGTGCCAGCAGCCAAGGAGGCAATGAGCAGTTCTTC
abundance: NA; v_gene: TRBV20-1; d_gene: TRBD2; j_gene: TRBJ2-3; CDR3aa: CSAPLPGLGTDTQYF; CDR3nt: TGCAGTGCCCCTTTGCCGGGACTAGGCACAGATACGCAGTATTTT
abundance: NA; v_gene: TRBV9; d_gene: TRBD2; j_gene: TRBJ2-5; CDR3aa: CASSSSGRGGETQYF; CDR3nt: TGTGCCAGCAGCTCCTCCGGCCGGGGGGGAGAGACCCAGTACTTC
abundance: few; v_gene: TRBV20-1; d_gene: TRBD2; j_gene: TRBJ2-7; CDR3aa: CSARDLGGYTYEQYF; CDR3nt: TGCAGTGCTAGAGATCTGGGAGGGTACACCTACGAGCAGTACTTC
abundance: NA; v_gene: TRBV7-9; d_gene: TRBD1; j_gene: TRBJ2-7; CDR3aa: CASSWTHTQGYEQYF; CDR3nt: TGTGCCAGCAGCTGGACCCACACACAGGGGTACGAGCAGTACTTC
abundance: few; v_gene: TRBV25-1; d_gene: NA; j_gene: TRBJ2-5; CDR3aa: CASSGFSAGPHRGIQTQYF; CDR3nt: TGTGCCAGCAGTGGGTTTTCTGCGGGACCCCATCGAGGGATACAGACCCAGTACTTC
abundance: NA; v_gene: TRBV20-1; d_gene: NA; j_gene: TRBJ2-3; CDR3aa: CSAQGRHPTQDTQYF; CDR3nt: TGCAGTGCTCAGGGGCGACACCCAACACAGGATACGCAGTATTTT
abundance: NA; v_gene: TRBV5-8; d_gene: NA; j_gene: TRBJ1-5; CDR3aa: CASSLAGNSNQPQHF; CDR3nt: TGTGCCAGCAGCTTGGCCGGCAATAGCAATCAGCCCCAGCATTTT
abundance: NA; v_gene: TRBV5-5; d_gene: NA; j_gene: TRBJ2-4; CDR3aa: CASSLRQGLISDKNIQYF; CDR3nt: TGTGCCAGCAGCTTGAGGCAGGGGCTCATCTCGGACAAAAACATTCAGTACTTC
abundance: NA; v_gene: TRBV25-1; d_gene: NA; j_gene: TRBJ2-5; CDR3aa: CASRKTEEETQYF; CDR3nt: TGTGCCAGCAGGAAGACAGAGGAAGAGACCCAGTACTTC